A selection of T cell receptor beta chains follows, all from one sample in a study of T cells after yellow fever vaccination. TCRdb itself ran the 5' RACE reads through MiXCR, one entry per CDR3 protein. The repertoire holds 500,000 to 550,000 distinct CDR3 sequences, with around a fifth as singletons. Sequenced material: PBMCs, taken less than 25 days after the first yellow fever vaccination. Receptor source: a man between 18 and 29 years old who received the YFV17D yellow fever vaccine. Each CDR3 is given with its conserved first and last residue. Each record gives: clone size, J gene, V gene, CDR3 protein. The size field is filled for only some rows; it gives once, few, many or a size class.

NA,TRBJ2-5,TRBV7-3,CASSWTREETQYF
NA,TRBJ1-1,TRBV6-1,CAGEGRVNTEAFF
few,TRBJ2-7,TRBV4-1,CASSQGFTGTSWTELAYEQYF
NA,TRBJ2-1,TRBV6-5,CASSYPGPAGGNEQFF
few,TRBJ2-5,TRBV7-2,CASSGPQTQYF
few,TRBJ2-7,TRBV29-1,CSVEGGDSPHEQYF
few,TRBJ2-5,TRBV4-1,CASSPRLTTQETQYF
few,TRBJ2-3,TRBV7-3,CASSFHGDTQYF
NA,TRBJ1-3,TRBV24-1,CATSDWAGNTIYF
NA,TRBJ2-5,TRBV5-4,CASSLGEGGGETQYF
NA,TRBJ1-1,TRBV5-1,CASSLVRQGDEAFF
NA,TRBJ2-2,TRBV7-3,CASSFSASGELFF
few,TRBJ2-1,TRBV7-2,CASYEGTEQFF
NA,TRBJ2-7,TRBV10-3,CAIGQGSYEQYF
few,TRBJ1-1,TRBV12-3/TRBV12-4,CASSLESGLNTEAFF
NA,TRBJ2-5,TRBV20-1,CSARETGLPSYQETQYF
NA,TRBJ2-7,TRBV20-1,CSARDSDEQYF
few,TRBJ1-5,TRBV3-1,CASSQGGVWYF
NA,TRBJ1-2,TRBV5-1,CASSLPGTEISYGYTF
NA,TRBJ2-1,TRBV29-1,CSVGPGLAGGYNEQFF
once,TRBJ1-2,TRBV13,CASSLKGGHYGYTF
few,TRBJ1-2,TRBV20-1,CSARAPRGFYGYTF
NA,TRBJ1-2,TRBV5-1,CASSLEGHRASFGGYTF
few,TRBJ2-2,TRBV6-1,CASSARFLAGANTGELFF
few,TRBJ1-1,TRBV12-3/TRBV12-4,CASSLEGFGTEAFF
few,TRBJ2-7,TRBV20-1,CSAREYRVEQYF
few,TRBJ1-2,TRBV28,CASSGDRVGYTF
NA,TRBJ2-3,TRBV10-1,CASSDHEWGDTQYF
NA,TRBJ2-1,TRBV4-2,CASSQDYGNYNEQFF
few,TRBJ1-5,TRBV7-2,CASSLAPDQPQHF
few,TRBJ1-2,TRBV9,CASSGQAAVYGYTF
few,TRBJ1-4,TRBV6-5,CASSYSPGEPNEKLFF
NA,TRBJ1-1,TRBV14,CASSQVLWGTEDTEAFF
NA,TRBJ1-2,TRBV19,CASREQGVLWGYTF
NA,TRBJ2-5,TRBV9,CASSAGTGEETQYF
NA,TRBJ2-1,TRBV6-1,CASRTGRINEQFF
few,TRBJ2-3,TRBV7-8,CASSLFKVTDTQYF
NA,TRBJ1-1,TRBV5-1,CASRADSMNTEAFF
few,TRBJ2-7,TRBV6-5,CASSYSGGNYEQYF
NA,TRBJ1-1,TRBV20-1,CSARWGGANTEAFF
NA,TRBJ2-1,TRBV29-1,CSVEGAGAYNEQFF
few,TRBJ1-5,TRBV10-3,CATSGTNNQPQHF
few,TRBJ1-1,TRBV7-2,CASSPQSSGTEAFF
NA,TRBJ1-1,TRBV7-9,CASSLDREMNTEAFF
NA,TRBJ2-2,TRBV24-1,CATSDSGVGAGELFF
NA,TRBJ2-1,TRBV19,CASSIPASGGDEQFF
NA,TRBJ2-1,TRBV7-6,CASSHRYRQGKIEQFF
few,TRBJ2-1,TRBV6-1,CASTPNSWGVRSSYNEQFF